This TCR beta chain was identified in a study of cytomegalovirus exposure and HLA in healthy donors. For the study at large: Findings of an earlier analysis included around 120 million unique TCR beta sequences from around 180 million T cells. Genetic ancestry analysis placed under 90% of the roughly 400 donors that were genotyped in the Caucasian-associated cluster.

As to this clone: What it recognizes is unknown.

Primers included in the PCR were 60 Vbeta and 13 Jbeta primers. Assay: immunoSEQ multiplex PCR; the TCRdb copy retains only in-frame clones and omits some. This table has 74,000 or so clones, 75% to 85% appearing once. Germline V gives CDR1 SGDLS, CDR2 YYNGEE. The CDR3 totals 15 residues. With 0 bases clipped from V and 5 bases from J, the junction kept 4 bases outside the gene matches. Study outcomes and limitations: The authors assumed roughly uniform sequencing depth across donors for presence/absence analyses. A later analysis linked a missense variant in DCLRE1C to the trimming of TCR beta V and J genes.

The clonotype was recovered from a man aged 50 to 60 in good health and CMV-seropositive. Material for sequencing was PBMCs. This chain connects TRBV9 to TRBJ1-5, with 8 bases lining up with TRBD1. In DNA, the CDR3 is TGTGCCAGCAGCGTAGCTGGACAGGGTGATCAGCCCCAGCATTTT. This gives the protein CASSVAGQGDQPQHF.